One and the same sample provided the 25 T cell receptor beta chains below, sequenced in a study of T-cell reconstitution after alpha-beta-depleted transplantation in children (dated by TCRdb to the mid-2010s). Findings and caveats that apply to the study as a whole: Over subsequent months, a decline in hyperexpanded clone frequencies was noted, and after one year, T-cell counts and TCRbeta diversity were mostly ascribed to newly produced T cells.

No antigen has been identified for these receptors. Taken with the paper, the label for treatment or condition translates to: allogeneic hematopoietic cell transplantation with graft depleted of TCRalphabeta T cells and CD19 B cells. Library generation was performed with PCR. For sequencing, an Illumina HiSeq 2500 was employed. TCR library preparation used molecular barcoding, with unique molecular identifiers applied to normalize quantification of the TCRbeta repertoire. TCRdb's own reprocessing of the public reads used fastp at Q25 and MiXCR and kept productive beta chains. Duplicate CDR3 protein sequences are folded into a single record with the most common DNA and genes. The sample table contains around 300,000 distinct CDR3 sequences; only one count was recorded for 6% to 10% of them. Clones ranked in the top ten supply 9.1% of the sample. The input for sequencing was peripheral blood, taken 360 days after TCRalphabeta/CD19-depleted stem cell transplant. The receptor source for this set is a female patient aged 2-9 years who had a stem cell transplant for Fanconi anemia, so the T cells may come from the graft donor.

This chain uses TRBV3-1 with TRBJ2-3; 11 nucleotides agree with TRBD2. V dropped 4 bases and J dropped 0; count of bases not matched to a gene: 6. The CDR3 runs 17 residues. Germline CDR1 reads LGHDT; CDR2 reads YNNKEL (reference sequence). In DNA, the CDR3 is TGTGCCAGCAGCCTACCCTCTAGCGGGGGGAGCACAGATACGCAGTATTTT. This encodes CASSLPSSGGSTDTQYF.

CDR3 coding DNA: TGTGCCAGCAGCCAATTCCCCCTTCTTTTGAATGAGCAGTTCTTC. Translating gives CASSQFPLLLNEQFF. The chain links TRBV16 to TRBJ2-1; D gene uncertain. Trimming removed 1 base from V and 7 bases from J, with 14 bases in between. CDR1 KGHSY and CDR2 FQNENV come from the germline V gene. This CDR3 is 15 amino acids long.

The chain combines TRBV29-1 with TRBJ1-1; D not resolved. V was clipped by 0 bases and J by 0 bases, with 29 bases between them. The CDR3 runs to 21 residues. Germline assignment: CDR1 SQVTM and CDR2 ANQGSEA. The CDR3 protein is CSVEDSQNSVHSPWMNTEAFF. CDR3 bases: TGCAGCGTTGAAGACTCCCAGAATTCGGTGCACTCACCTTGGATGAACACTGAAGCTTTCTTT.

The J gene is TRBJ2-3, the V gene TRBV4-2, with 8 bases aligning to TRBD2. Unmatched junction bases numbered 8, after V lost 5 bases and J lost 7 bases. CDR3 size: 14 residues. In germline, CDR1 is LGHNA, CDR2 YNFKEQ. The CDR3 nucleotides read TGTGCCAGCAGCATTACCGGGACTAGTCATACGCAGTATTTT. Residues: CASSITGTSHTQYF.

This clonotype turned up a few times. The rearrangement joins TRBV5-6 to TRBJ2-5, with TRBD2 matching 13 bases. Germline CDR1 reads SGHDT; CDR2 reads YYEEEE. This CDR3 contains 16 residues. Losses at the gene ends were 3 bases for V and 4 bases for J; bases not matched to a gene: 6. The CDR3 sequence is CASSSWTSGGGETQYF. The CDR3 nucleotides read TGTGCCAGCAGCTCCTGGACTAGCGGGGGAGGAGAGACCCAGTACTTC. The variable domain in full, completed from reference TRBV5-6 and TRBJ2-5, reads DAGVTQSPTHLIKTRGQQVTLRCSPKSGHDTVSWYQQALGQGPQFIFQYYEEEERQRGNFPDRFSGHQFPNYSSELNVNALLLGDSALYLCASSSWTSGGGETQYFGPGTRLLVL.

The table lists this clonotype with many counts. The chain recombines TRBV5-1 with TRBJ1-2; 7 bases fit TRBD1. V dropped 3 bases and J dropped 5; count of bases not matched to a gene: 7. From germline, CDR1 is SGHRS and CDR2 YFSETQ. The CDR3 length is 14 residues. CDR3 residues: CASSSTGTAYGYTF. CDR3 in DNA: TGCGCCAGCAGCTCGACCGGGACAGCTTATGGCTACACCTTC.

The J gene is TRBJ1-2, the V gene TRBV20-1; 7 positions match TRBD1. This CDR3 spans 13 amino acids. The germline CDR1 and CDR2 sequences are DFQATT and SNEGSKA (reference sequence). The CDR3 DNA is TGCAGCCTCAGGGGGACAGTAAACTATGGCTACACCTTC. Amino acid sequence: CSLRGTVNYGYTF.

This clonotype was recorded at least ten times. J is TRBJ2-3 and V is TRBV15; D remains unclear. The CDR3 spans 13 residues. Trimming took 4 bases from V and 4 from J, leaving 9 bases between them. Germline loops: CDR1 LNHNV, CDR2 YYDKDF (reference sequence). CDR3 residues: CATSMVSSDTQYF. The CDR3 bases are TGTGCCACCAGCATGGTCTCCTCAGATACGCAGTATTTT.

The chain carries TRBV4-3 and TRBJ2-2; 10 bases are a match to TRBD2. The CDR3 is made up of 17 amino acids. The germline CDR1 and CDR2 sequences are LGHNA and YSLEER. Germline trimming cut 4 bases from V and 5 bases from J; bases unmatched to any gene: 10. The CDR3 spells CASSPNLAGDLTGELFF. In nucleotides, the CDR3 is TGCGCCAGCAGCCCGAATCTAGCGGGGGATTTAACCGGGGAGCTGTTTTTT.

This clonotype was seen repeatedly, ten times or more. The V and J genes are TRBV5-6 and TRBJ2-7; no firm D call. This CDR3 is built from 14 residues. V was trimmed by 2 bases and J by 3 bases, leaving 12 bases between them. The germline V gene encodes CDR1 SGHDT and CDR2 YYEEEE. CDR3: CASSLSLLLYEQYF. The DNA for the CDR3 is TGTGCCAGCAGCTTAAGCTTGCTCCTCTACGAGCAGTACTTC.

This clonotype has only a few counts. The chain couples TRBV27 to TRBJ2-5, with TRBD1 identical over 8 bases. Germline lookup yields CDR1 MNHEY and CDR2 SMNVEV (reference sequence). The CDR3 is 14 amino acids. The V segment lost 7 bases and the J segment 4 bases; nucleotides outside the gene matches: 8. This chain's CDR3 is CASTPQGGIETQYF. CDR3 bases: TGTGCCAGCACCCCACAGGGGGGAATAGAGACCCAGTACTTC.

This clonotype occurred a few times. The chain carries TRBV5-4 and TRBJ2-2; TRBD1 matches at 8 bases. Germline V gives CDR1 SGHNT, CDR2 YYREEE (reference sequence). The J segment lost 4 bases and the V segment lost 5 bases, leaving 7 bases of the junction unmatched. The CDR3 consists of 15 residues. The CDR3 nucleotides are TGTGCCAGCAGAAATGGGACAGGCGCCACCGGGGAGCTGTTTTTT. Its protein is CASRNGTGATGELFF.

This clonotype was seen a handful of times. The chain combines TRBV19 with TRBJ1-2; D may be TRBD1 (6 bases). Looked up from germline, CDR1 is LNHDA and CDR2 is SQIVND (reference sequence). The CDR3 is 15 residues long. The ends were cut back, 6 bases at V and 0 bases at J, with 14 bases in the middle. In DNA form, the CDR3 reads TGTGCCAGTAGAGAACAGGGTAGAGCTAACTATGGCTACACCTTC. Protein: CASREQGRANYGYTF.

The chain couples TRBV6-1 to TRBJ2-3; TRBD1 aligns across 10 bases. The CDR3 runs 14 residues. Unmatched junction bases numbered 8, after V lost 6 bases and J lost 8 bases. Germline CDR1 MNHNS, CDR2 SASEGT. In nucleotides, the CDR3 is TGTGCCAGCAGGCAGGGACAGGGGATGGTTACGCAGTATTTT. This codes for CASRQGQGMVTQYF.

This clonotype was detected many times. The chain recombines TRBV5-1 with TRBJ2-3; 10 nucleotides line up with TRBD1. Trimming cost V 0 bases and J 5 bases; bases outside gene matches: 6. This CDR3 region has 16 residues. Germline V gives CDR1 SGHRS, CDR2 YFSETQ. The CDR3 spells CASSLELDRGGDTQYF. DNA for the CDR3: TGCGCCAGCAGCTTGGAGTTGGACAGGGGGGGAGATACGCAGTATTTT.

As DNA, the CDR3 is TGCGCCAGCAGCTACCCCGGGACAGGGAATGGCTACACCTTC. Its translation: CASSYPGTGNGYTF. V usage is TRBV4-1 and J usage is TRBJ1-2; TRBD1 matches at 9 bases. Losses at the gene ends were 5 bases for V and 6 bases for J; bases not matched to a gene: 7. From germline, CDR1 is MGHRA and CDR2 YSYEKL. There are 14 residues in the CDR3.

This clonotype was seen ten or more times. V gene TRBV7-8 combines with J gene TRBJ2-1, with D uncertain. The V gene lost 2 bases and the J gene lost 3 bases, with 5 bases spanning the gap. The CDR3 runs to 13 residues. Germline assignment: CDR1 SGHVS and CDR2 FQNEAQ. The CDR3 is CASSLISYNEQFF. The CDR3 DNA follows: TGTGCCAGCAGCTTAATAAGCTACAATGAGCAGTTCTTC.

A word on this clonotype: At one of its ends the junction is not consistent with the germline gene, which may arise from a read error. This chain joins TRBV27 and TRBJ2-2; D gene unclear. The CDR3 runs to 13 residues. From germline, CDR1 is MNHEY and CDR2 SMNVEV (reference sequence). The CDR3 here is CSSSYTLFGELFF. As DNA, the CDR3 is TGTTCCAGCAGTTACACTTTATTCGGGGAGCTGTTTTTT.

This clonotype was counted between two and nine times. The V call is TRBV7-6, the J call TRBJ2-5; D gene ambiguous. From germline, CDR1 is SGHVS and CDR2 FNYEAQ. The CDR3 consists of 14 residues. V lost 2 bases to trimming and J lost 5 bases, with 12 bases between them. The CDR3 sequence is CASSLRAVEETQYF. CDR3 nucleotide sequence: TGTGCCAGCAGCTTAAGGGCAGTGGAGGAGACCCAGTACTTC.

This clonotype was seen many times. The chain employs TRBV6-5 and TRBJ2-2, with D unresolved. Germline V CDR1 and CDR2: MNHEY, SVGAGI. V gave up 2 bases and J gave up 1 base, with 17 bases separating them. This CDR3 has 18 amino acids. The CDR3 loop reads CASSYIASGTQNTGELFF. The CDR3 DNA follows: TGTGCCAGCAGTTACATCGCCTCTGGCACCCAGAACACCGGGGAGCTGTTTTTT.

This clonotype was detected only a few times. The genes are TRBV7-9 and TRBJ1-6; D possibly corresponds to TRBD1 (5 bases). V was shortened by 5 bases and J by 8 bases, with 13 bases between the two germline ends. Germline V gene sequence: CDR1 SEHNR, CDR2 FQNEAQ (reference sequence). This CDR3 is built from 14 residues. The CDR3 DNA is TGTGCCAGCAGCGTTCAGGGTGGTTATTCACCCCTCCACTTT. This gives the protein CASSVQGGYSPLHF.

This clonotype was seen at least ten times. The chain combines TRBV9 with TRBJ2-3; perhaps TRBD1 as D (7 bases). Deletions cut 4 bases from V and 4 bases from J, with 16 bases between. CDR1 SGDLS and CDR2 YYNGEE come from the germline V gene. The CDR3 spans 15 residues. This chain's CDR3 is CASSPRGGGADTQYF. The CDR3 DNA reads as TGTGCCAGCAGCCCCCGCGGAGGGGGCGCAGATACGCAGTATTTT.

This clonotype was detected a few times. The V call is TRBV6-1, the J call TRBJ1-5, with D perhaps matching TRBD1 (6 bases). The CDR3 length is 15 residues. Germline loops: CDR1 MNHNS, CDR2 SASEGT. V shed 2 bases and J shed 0 bases, with 8 bases lying between them. CDR3 bases: TGTGCCAGCAGTGAATGGGGGGCTAGCAATCAGCCCCAGCATTTT. Translated, it gives CASSEWGASNQPQHF.

This clonotype was found a few times. The chain joins TRBV7-8 to TRBJ2-6, with D perhaps TRBD1 (6 bases). Trimming took 5 bases from V and 2 from J, leaving 10 bases between them. CDR3 length: 15 residues. CDR1 and CDR2 (germline): SGHVS, FQNEAQ. CDR3 nucleotides: TGTGCCAGCAGCGGTCGACAGGCTGGGGCCAACGTCCTGACTTTC. Protein: CASSGRQAGANVLTF.

This clonotype was detected many times. The V and J genes are TRBV5-1 and TRBJ2-7; weak D call: TRBD1 (6 bases). V gave up 1 base and J gave up 3 bases, with 29 bases separating them. CDR1 is SGHRS and CDR2 is YFSETQ in the germline V gene. CDR3 length: 20 residues. CDR3 residues: CASSLLMSGAGVRGYYEQYF. In DNA form, the CDR3 reads TGCGCCAGCAGCTTGTTGATGTCCGGGGCAGGGGTTCGCGGATACTACGAGCAGTACTTC.